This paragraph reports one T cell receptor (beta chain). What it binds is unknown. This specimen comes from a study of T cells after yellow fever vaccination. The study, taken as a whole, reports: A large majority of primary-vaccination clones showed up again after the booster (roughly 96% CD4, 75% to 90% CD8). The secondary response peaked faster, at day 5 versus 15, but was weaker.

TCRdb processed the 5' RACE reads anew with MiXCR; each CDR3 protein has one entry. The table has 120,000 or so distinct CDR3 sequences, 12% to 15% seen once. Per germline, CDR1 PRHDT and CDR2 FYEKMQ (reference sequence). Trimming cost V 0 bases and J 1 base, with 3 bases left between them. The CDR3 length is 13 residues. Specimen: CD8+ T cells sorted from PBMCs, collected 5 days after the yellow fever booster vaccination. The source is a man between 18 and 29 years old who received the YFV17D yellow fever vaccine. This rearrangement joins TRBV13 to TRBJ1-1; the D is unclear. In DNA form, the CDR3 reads TGTGCCAGCAGCTTAGGCACGAACACTGAAGCTTTCTTT. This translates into CASSLGTNTEAFF.